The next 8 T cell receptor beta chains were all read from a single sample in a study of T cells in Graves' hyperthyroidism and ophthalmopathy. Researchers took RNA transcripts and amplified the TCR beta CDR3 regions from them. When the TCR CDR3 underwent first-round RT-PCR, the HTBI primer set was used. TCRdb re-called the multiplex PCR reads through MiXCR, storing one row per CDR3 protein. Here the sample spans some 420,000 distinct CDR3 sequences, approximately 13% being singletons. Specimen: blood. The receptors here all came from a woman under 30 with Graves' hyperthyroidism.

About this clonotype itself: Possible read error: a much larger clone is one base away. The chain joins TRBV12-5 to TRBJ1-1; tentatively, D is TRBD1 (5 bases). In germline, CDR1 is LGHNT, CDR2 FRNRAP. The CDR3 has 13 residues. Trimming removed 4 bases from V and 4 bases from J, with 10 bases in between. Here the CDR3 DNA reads TGTGCTAGTGGTTCGTATGGGGGCACTGAAGCTTTCTTT. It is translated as CASGSYGGTEAFF.

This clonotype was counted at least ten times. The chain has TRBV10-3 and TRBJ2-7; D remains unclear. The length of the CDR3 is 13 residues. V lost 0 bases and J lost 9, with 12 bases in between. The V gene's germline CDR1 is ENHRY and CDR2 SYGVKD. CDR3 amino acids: CAISESSRTGQYF. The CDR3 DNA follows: TGTGCCATCAGTGAGTCGTCGAGGACGGGGCAGTACTTC.

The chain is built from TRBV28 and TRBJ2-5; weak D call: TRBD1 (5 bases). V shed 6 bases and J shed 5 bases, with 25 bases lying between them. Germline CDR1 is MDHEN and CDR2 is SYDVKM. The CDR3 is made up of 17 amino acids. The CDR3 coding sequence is TGTGCCAGCAGCCCCCCAGGGATTCCGGGCCCGGCCGAGACCCAGTACTTC. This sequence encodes CASSPPGIPGPAETQYF.

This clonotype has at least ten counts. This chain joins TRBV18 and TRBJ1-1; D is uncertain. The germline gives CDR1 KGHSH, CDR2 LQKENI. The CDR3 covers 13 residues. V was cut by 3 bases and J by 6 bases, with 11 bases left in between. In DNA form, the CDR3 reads TGTGCCAGCTCACCGAAGGGCGGAGCTGAAGCTTTCTTT. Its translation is CASSPKGGAEAFF.

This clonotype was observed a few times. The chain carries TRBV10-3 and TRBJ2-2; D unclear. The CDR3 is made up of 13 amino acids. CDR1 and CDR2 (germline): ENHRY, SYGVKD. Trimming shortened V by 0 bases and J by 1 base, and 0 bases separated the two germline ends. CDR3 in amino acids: CAISESNTGELFF. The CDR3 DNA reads TGTGCCATCAGTGAGTCGAACACCGGGGAGCTGTTTTTT.

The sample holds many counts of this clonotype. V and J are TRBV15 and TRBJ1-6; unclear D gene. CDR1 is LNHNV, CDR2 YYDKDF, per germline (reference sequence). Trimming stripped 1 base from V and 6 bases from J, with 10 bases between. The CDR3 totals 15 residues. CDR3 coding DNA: TGTGCCACCAGCAGAGTCCCAGGTGGTAATTCACCCCTCCACTTT. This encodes CATSRVPGGNSPLHF.

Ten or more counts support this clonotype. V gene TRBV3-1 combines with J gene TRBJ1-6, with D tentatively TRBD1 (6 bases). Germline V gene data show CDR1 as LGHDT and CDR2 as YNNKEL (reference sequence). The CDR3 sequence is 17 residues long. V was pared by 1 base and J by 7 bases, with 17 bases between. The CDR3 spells CASSQGSPSTGNSPLHF. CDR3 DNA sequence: TGTGCCAGCAGCCAAGGATCCCCCAGTACAGGGAATTCACCCCTCCACTTT.

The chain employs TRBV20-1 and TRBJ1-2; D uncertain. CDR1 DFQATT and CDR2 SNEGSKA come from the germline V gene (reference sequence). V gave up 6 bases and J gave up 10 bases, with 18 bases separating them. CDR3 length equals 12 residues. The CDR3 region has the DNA TGCAGTGCCCGATTCGCCCCAGGTGACTACACCTTC. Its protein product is CSARFAPGDYTF.